These 7 T cell receptor beta chains came from one sample sequenced in a study of Graves' ophthalmopathy and Graves' hyperthyroidism. Amplifying from RNA transcripts, the study obtained TCR beta CDR3 regions. Second-round multiplex PCR followed a first-round RT-PCR using HTBI primers. From the multiplex PCR reads, TCRdb called clonotypes with MiXCR, one entry per CDR3 protein. The sample holds 400,000 to 500,000 distinct CDR3 sequences, roughly 21% seen once. Sequenced sample: peripheral blood. These receptors originate from a young woman with stable Graves' hyperthyroidism.

This clonotype came up many times. The chain recombines TRBV4-1 with TRBJ1-3; no reliable D call. With 0 bases removed from V and 0 bases from J, the gap between germline ends came to 15 bases. The CDR3 runs 18 residues. Germline CDR1 is MGHRA and CDR2 is YSYEKL. The chain's CDR3 is CASSQDLAGADSGNTIYF. The CDR3 nucleotides read TGCGCCAGCAGCCAAGACCTGGCTGGCGCCGACTCTGGAAACACCATATATTTT.

The V gene is TRBV2, the J gene TRBJ2-7; the D is unclear. V shed 6 bases and J shed 3 bases, with 6 bases lying between them. The germline V gene has CDR1 SNHLY and CDR2 FYNNEI. This CDR3 contains 11 residues. CDR3 in DNA: TGTGCCAGCAGAGTTCACTACGAGCAGTACTTC. This translates into CASRVHYEQYF. Variable domain in full (rest from reference TRBV2 and TRBJ2-7): EPEVTQTPSHQVTQMGQEVILRCVPISNHLYFYWYRQILGQKVEFLVSFYNNEISEKSEIFDDQFSVERPDGSNFTLKIRSTKLEDSAMYFCASRVHYEQYFGPGTRLTVT.

This clonotype was recorded many times. The chain combines TRBV11-1 with TRBJ2-2; D is perhaps TRBD1 (5 bases). CDR1 is SGHAT and CDR2 is FQDESV in the germline V gene (reference sequence). Trimming took 2 bases from V and 5 from J, leaving 9 bases between them. This CDR3 has 14 residues. The CDR3 DNA follows: TGTGCCAGCAGCTTAAGACCAGGGACCGGGGAGCTGTTTTTT. It translates to CASSLRPGTGELFF.

This clonotype has at least ten counts. This rearrangement joins TRBV11-2 to TRBJ2-3; 8 bases are a match to TRBD1. CDR1 and CDR2 (germline): SGHAT, FQNNGV. Losses at the gene ends were 4 bases for V and 2 bases for J; bases not matched to a gene: 5. The CDR3 consists of 15 residues. For the CDR3, the DNA is TGTGCCAGCAGCTACGGACAGGGCAACACAGATACGCAGTATTTT. Translated, it gives CASSYGQGNTDTQYF.

Ten or more counts support this clonotype. V gene TRBV28 combines with J gene TRBJ1-5; tentatively, D is TRBD1 (5 bases). CDR1 MDHEN and CDR2 SYDVKM come from the germline V gene. V was trimmed by 2 bases and J by 3 bases, leaving 8 bases between them. CDR3 length equals 14 residues. The CDR3 region has the DNA TGTGCCAGCAGTTTAGGAGGGACCAATCAGCCCCAGCATTTT. Translation gives CASSLGGTNQPQHF.

This clonotype has ten or more counts. J is TRBJ1-5 and V is TRBV28; no definite D call. Trimming removed 6 bases from V and 2 bases from J, with 14 bases in between. This CDR3 is 15 amino acids long. From germline, CDR1 is MDHEN and CDR2 SYDVKM. Written as DNA, the CDR3 is TGTGCCAGCAGGACCGGCCTTTGGGGCAATCAGCCCCAGCATTTT. This codes for CASRTGLWGNQPQHF.

At least ten counts were recorded for this clonotype. The gene calls are TRBV4-2 and TRBJ1-3; D is perhaps TRBD1 (5 bases). Trimming removed 1 base at V and 0 bases at J, with 10 bases between. Germline lookup yields CDR1 LGHNA and CDR2 YNFKEQ. This CDR3 is built from 16 residues. CDR3 sequence reads: CASSQVARASGNTIYF. CDR3 in DNA: TGTGCCAGCAGCCAAGTCGCCAGGGCCTCTGGAAACACCATATATTTT.